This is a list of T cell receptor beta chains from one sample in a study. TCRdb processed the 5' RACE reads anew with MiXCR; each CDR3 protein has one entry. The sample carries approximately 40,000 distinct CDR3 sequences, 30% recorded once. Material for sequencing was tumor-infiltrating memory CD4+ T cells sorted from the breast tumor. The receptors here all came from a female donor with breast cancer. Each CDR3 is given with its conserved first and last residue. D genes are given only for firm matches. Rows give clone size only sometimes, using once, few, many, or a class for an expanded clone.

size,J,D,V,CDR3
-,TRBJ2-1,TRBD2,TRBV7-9,CASSPLAGSYNEQFF
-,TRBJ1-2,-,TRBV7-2,CAGSPEGSGIYGYTF
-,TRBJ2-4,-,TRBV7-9,CASSFEGNIQYF
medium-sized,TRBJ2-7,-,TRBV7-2,CASTQTVSATGQYF
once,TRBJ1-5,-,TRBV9,CASSPSYSGQPQHF
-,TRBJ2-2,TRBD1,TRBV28,CASRQGGPTGELFF
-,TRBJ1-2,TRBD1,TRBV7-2,CASALDRGQDGYTF
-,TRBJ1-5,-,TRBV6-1,CASSAGGGGNQPQHF
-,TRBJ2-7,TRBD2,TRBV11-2,CASSLALAVEQYF
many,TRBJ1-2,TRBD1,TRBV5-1,CASSGTGTYGYTF
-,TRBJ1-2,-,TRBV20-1,CSARVVTVVSGYTF
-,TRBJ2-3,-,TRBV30,CAWRPGSNTQYF
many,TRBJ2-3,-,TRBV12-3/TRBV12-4,CASSFSVDTQYF
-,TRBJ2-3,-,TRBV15,CATSRGDLGADTQYF
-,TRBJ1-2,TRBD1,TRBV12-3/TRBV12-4,CASSFGQAYGYTF
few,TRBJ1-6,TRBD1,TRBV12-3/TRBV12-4,CASSRALQGEVYSPLHF
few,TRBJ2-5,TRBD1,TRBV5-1,CASSTGTGFPETQYF
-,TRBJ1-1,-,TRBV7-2,CASSLAATDGFYEAFF
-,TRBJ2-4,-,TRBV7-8,CASGPSRNIQYF
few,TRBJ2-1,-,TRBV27,CASSLWGSEQFF
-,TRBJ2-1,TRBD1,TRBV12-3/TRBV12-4,CASSTSGGRSYNEQFF
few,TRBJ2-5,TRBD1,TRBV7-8,CASSLGQGSQETQYF
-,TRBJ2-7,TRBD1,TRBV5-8,CASSPRLSAGQGFYEQYF
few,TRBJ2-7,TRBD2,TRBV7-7,CASSLAGGLEQYF
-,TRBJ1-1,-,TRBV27,CASGQIAANTEAFF
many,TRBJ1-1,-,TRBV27,CASSIAANTEAFF
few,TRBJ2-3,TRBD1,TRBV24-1,CATSDNISGTGVTDTQYF
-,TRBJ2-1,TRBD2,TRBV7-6,CASSHSGGTYNEQFF
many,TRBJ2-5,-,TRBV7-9,CASSLNGRETQYF
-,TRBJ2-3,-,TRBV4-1,CASSQRPGQSTDTQYF
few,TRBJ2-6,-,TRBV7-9,CASSQIYAGANVLTF
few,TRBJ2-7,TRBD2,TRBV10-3,CAITAGASGAYEQYF
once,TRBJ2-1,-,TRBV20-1,CSARDSSDLNNEQFF
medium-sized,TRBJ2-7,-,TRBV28,CASSLSQAREQYF
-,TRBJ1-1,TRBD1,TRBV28,CASSPLTGVNTEAFF
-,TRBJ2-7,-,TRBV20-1,CSARADNYEQYF